These 25 T cell receptor beta chains were all obtained from the same sample, sequenced in a study of CD8+ T cells in alopecia areata. Treatment specified: oral pan-JAK inhibitor, 5-10 mg twice daily. Once RNA had been extracted, it was reverse transcribed into cDNA to act as the sequencing template. Assay used: immunoSEQ multiplex PCR; TCRdb lists only in-frame clones, some missing. This table has roughly 120,000 clones, 50% to 75% appearing once. Source: CD8+ T cells sorted from blood, taken at week 4, from a patient treated with tofacitinib. All receptors derive from a human donor with alopecia areata.

This clone was counted a single time. The CDR3: CAWSPLTDGYTF. CDR3 in DNA: TGTGCCTGGAGCCCGCTTACCGATGGCTACACCTTC. The rearrangement joins TRBV30 to TRBJ1-2; D gene uncertain. Germline lookup yields CDR1 GTSNPN and CDR2 SVGIG (reference sequence). This CDR3 region has 12 residues. V lost 3 bases and J 6 bases, leaving 11 bases between the germline ends.

This clone was counted only a few times. Distinct nucleotide sequences in the sample also encode this CDR3. The chain uses TRBV29-1 and TRBJ2-7, with 8 bases that match TRBD1. J was trimmed by 3 bases and V by 6 bases; bases with no gene match: 4. Germline V gene sequence: CDR1 SQVTM, CDR2 ANQGSEA. The CDR3 runs 12 residues. CDR3 sequence: CSVDRGSYEQYF. CDR3 DNA: TGCAGCGTAGACAGGGGAAGCTACGAGCAGTACTTC.

The chain recombines TRBV29-1 with TRBJ2-1; D perhaps matches TRBD2 (5 bases). V was clipped by 1 base and J by 8 bases, with 18 bases between them. Germline CDR1 is SQVTM and CDR2 is ANQGSEA. The CDR3 is made up of 15 amino acids. In nucleotides, the CDR3 is TGCAGCGTTGAAGGCCCGACACTAGAAAACGATGAGCAGTTCTTC. Its protein product is CSVEGPTLENDEQFF.

V is TRBV27 and J is TRBJ1-2; no clear D gene. V lost 5 bases, J lost 3 bases, and 10 bases lay in between. The germline V gene has CDR1 MNHEY and CDR2 SMNVEV (reference sequence). The CDR3 is 13 amino acids. The CDR3 spells CASSRGQHYGYTF. The DNA of the CDR3 is TGTGCCAGCAGTCGAGGGCAGCACTATGGCTACACCTTC.

The rearrangement links TRBV29-1 to TRBJ2-1; 12 nucleotides align to TRBD2. V dropped 3 bases and J dropped 4; count of bases not matched to a gene: 7. The CDR3 totals 16 residues. Germline-derived CDR1 and CDR2 are SQVTM and ANQGSEA. The CDR3 region is CSVDSTSGGLYNEQFF. As DNA, the CDR3 is TGCAGCGTTGACTCGACTAGCGGGGGTTTATACAATGAGCAGTTCTTC.

The chain joins TRBV29-1 to TRBJ2-7, with 7 bases identical to TRBD1. The CDR3 runs 12 residues. Germline lookup yields CDR1 SQVTM and CDR2 ANQGSEA. The junction had 1 base not matched to a gene; V was cut back by 3 bases and J by 2 bases. Written as DNA, the CDR3 is TGCAGCGTTGAGGACAGGACCTACGAGCAGTACTTC. Translating it yields CSVEDRTYEQYF.

The chain has TRBV5-6 and TRBJ1-1, with D hard to call. The V and J ends lost 3 bases and 7 bases respectively, with 10 bases between them. CDR1 and CDR2 (germline): SGHDT, YYEEEE. The CDR3 contains 12 residues. This chain's CDR3 is CASSSHSNEAFF. The DNA for the CDR3 is TGTGCCAGCAGCTCGCACAGCAATGAAGCTTTCTTT.

This clone was found a few times. The J gene is TRBJ1-2, the V gene TRBV30; D is possibly TRBD1 (6 bases). The germline CDR1 and CDR2 sequences are GTSNPN and SVGIG (reference sequence). The CDR3 runs 12 residues. This CDR3 reads CAKGHPNYGYTF. The CDR3 DNA reads as TGTGCTAAGGGACACCCTAACTATGGCTACACCTTC.

The chain has TRBV9 and TRBJ2-7, with 7 positions matching TRBD1. Trimming took 0 bases from V and 2 from J; bases not matched to a gene: 2. The CDR3 contains 14 residues. Germline V gene data show CDR1 as SGDLS and CDR2 as YYNGEE. CDR3 protein: CASSVDTGAYEQYF. CDR3 DNA: TGTGCCAGCAGCGTAGATACAGGGGCCTACGAGCAGTACTTC.

The rearrangement uses TRBV29-1 and TRBJ1-2, with D perhaps matching TRBD1 (5 bases). Trimming stripped 1 base from V and 2 bases from J, with 14 bases between. Germline CDR1 reads SQVTM; CDR2 reads ANQGSEA. This CDR3 contains 15 residues. Here the CDR3 reads CSVEADIGGNYGYTF. DNA of the CDR3: TGCAGCGTTGAAGCGGATATTGGGGGAAACTATGGCTACACCTTC.

The chain joins TRBV27 to TRBJ1-2; tentatively, D is TRBD1 (5 bases). V lost 6 bases to trimming and J lost 2 bases, with 13 bases between them. CDR1 is MNHEY and CDR2 is SMNVEV in the germline V gene (reference sequence). CDR3 length: 14 residues. The CDR3 loop reads CASSPGIRNYGYTF. The CDR3 DNA is TGTGCCAGCAGCCCAGGGATCCGCAACTATGGCTACACCTTC.

The V gene is TRBV15, the J gene TRBJ2-5; possibly TRBD1 for D (6 bases). CDR1 LNHNV and CDR2 YYDKDF come from the germline V gene (reference sequence). The CDR3 covers 16 residues. V gave up 5 bases and J gave up 4 bases, with 20 bases separating them. CDR3 residues: CATSLLQGPGRETQYF. CDR3 coding DNA: TGTGCCACCAGCCTGCTACAGGGTCCGGGGAGAGAGACCCAGTACTTC.

This chain links TRBV30 with TRBJ2-3; unclear D gene. V lost 2 bases to trimming and J lost 2 bases, with 17 bases between them. This CDR3 is built from 16 residues. Germline lookup yields CDR1 GTSNPN and CDR2 SVGIG (reference sequence). Here the CDR3 reads CAWSPSLKRLTDTQYF. CDR3 sequence (DNA): TGTGCCTGGAGTCCCTCTCTGAAGCGCCTCACAGATACGCAGTATTTT. The full variable domain, completed using reference TRBV30 and TRBJ2-3, is SQTIHQWPATLVQPVGSPLSLECTVEGTSNPNLYWYRQAAGRGLQLLFYSVGIGQISSEVPQNLSASRPQDRQFILSSKKLLLSDSGFYLCAWSPSLKRLTDTQYFGPGTRLTVL.

The V gene is TRBV4-3, the J gene TRBJ1-4; D ambiguous. Per the germline V gene, CDR1 is LGHNA and CDR2 is YSLEER. The CDR3 loop spans 16 amino acids. Trimming pared 0 bases from V and 8 bases from J, leaving 16 bases between. CDR3 in DNA: TGCGCCAGCAGCCAAGAAGAATGGAGCTTTGGCGAAAAACTGTTTTTT. Its translation: CASSQEEWSFGEKLFF.

The genes are TRBV11-2 and TRBJ1-1; TRBD1 is a possible D gene (6 bases). The ends were cut back, 6 bases at V and 5 bases at J, with 16 bases in the middle. There are 14 residues in the CDR3. Per germline, CDR1 SGHAT and CDR2 FQNNGV. CDR3 in amino acids: CASSLDRLGTEAFF. The CDR3 DNA reads as TGTGCCAGCAGTTTGGACAGACTGGGGACTGAAGCTTTCTTT.

The V call is TRBV27, the J call TRBJ1-5, with no clear D. V was shortened by 6 bases and J by 6 bases, with 12 bases between the two germline ends. The CDR3 runs 13 residues. CDR1 is MNHEY and CDR2 is SMNVEV in the germline V gene (reference sequence). The CDR3 reads CASSWAPSQPQHF. The CDR3 nucleotides read TGTGCCAGCAGCTGGGCCCCGAGTCAGCCCCAGCATTTT.

This chain links TRBV30 with TRBJ1-6, with D unresolved. The germline gives CDR1 GTSNPN, CDR2 SVGIG (reference sequence). The CDR3 length is 13 residues. V was pared by 4 bases and J by 5 bases, with 9 bases between. The CDR3 spells CAWTVMNNSPLHF. The CDR3 DNA is TGTGCCTGGACGGTGATGAATAATTCACCCCTCCACTTT. The entire variable domain, with the rest obtained from reference TRBV30 and TRBJ1-6, is as follows: SQTIHQWPATLVQPVGSPLSLECTVEGTSNPNLYWYRQAAGRGLQLLFYSVGIGQISSEVPQNLSASRPQDRQFILSSKKLLLSDSGFYLCAWTVMNNSPLHFGNGTRLTVT.

This chain joins TRBV2 and TRBJ1-2, with D perhaps matching TRBD1 (5 bases). CDR3 size: 14 residues. Germline CDR1 SNHLY, CDR2 FYNNEI. V lost 3 bases, J lost 3 bases, and 11 bases lay in between. DNA for the CDR3: TGTGCCAGCAGTGATTCAGGGTACCACTATGGCTACACCTTC. Its protein is CASSDSGYHYGYTF.

This clone has just a few counts. The rearrangement links TRBV29-1 to TRBJ2-5; D possibly corresponds to TRBD1 (5 bases). This CDR3 spans 14 amino acids. Germline V gene lookup returns CDR1 SQVTM and CDR2 ANQGSEA. Trimming cost V 4 bases and J 1 base, with 13 bases left between them. Here the CDR3 reads CSVVPRDLQETQYF. The CDR3 coding sequence is TGCAGCGTTGTGCCCAGGGATCTCCAAGAGACCCAGTACTTC.

The V gene is TRBV27, the J gene TRBJ1-5; 7 bases align to TRBD1. Germline V CDR1 and CDR2: MNHEY, SMNVEV (reference sequence). This CDR3 is built from 14 residues. V lost 6 bases to trimming and J lost 9 bases; unmatched junction nucleotides: 11. This chain's CDR3 is CASRLTGLGRPQHF. CDR3 nucleotide sequence: TGTGCCAGCAGACTGACAGGGTTGGGGAGGCCCCAGCATTTT.

The chain is built from TRBV28 and TRBJ2-1; tentative D call: TRBD1 (6 bases). Germline V lookup: CDR1 MDHEN, CDR2 SYDVKM. The V end lost 4 bases, the J end lost 7 bases, and 23 bases lay between the germline ends. CDR3 length: 17 amino acids. CDR3 in amino acids: CASSSPPTGLRVNEQFF. As DNA, the CDR3 is TGTGCCAGCAGTTCCCCCCCCACAGGGTTGAGGGTAAATGAGCAGTTCTTC.

This clone was counted a few times. This chain links TRBV19 with TRBJ2-7, with TRBD2 as a possible D gene (5 bases). The V gene's germline CDR1 is LNHDA and CDR2 SQIVND (reference sequence). This CDR3 is built from 14 residues. Trimming took 6 bases from V and 1 from J, leaving 13 bases between them. The CDR3 DNA reads as TGTGCCAGTAGCAGAGCCAGCGGATCCTACGAGCAGTACTTC. Its translation: CASSRASGSYEQYF.

The V call is TRBV11-1, the J call TRBJ2-7, with D perhaps matching TRBD1 (6 bases). Germline-derived CDR1 and CDR2 are SGHAT and FQDESV (reference sequence). This CDR3 contains 14 residues. V gave up 3 bases and J gave up 0 bases, with 9 bases separating them. CDR3 in amino acids: CASSFQGTSYEQYF. DNA for the CDR3: TGTGCCAGCAGCTTCCAGGGGACCTCCTACGAGCAGTACTTC.

This chain links TRBV5-1 with TRBJ2-1, with D perhaps matching TRBD1 or TRBD2 (5 bases each). The germline CDR1 and CDR2 sequences are SGHRS and YFSETQ. The CDR3 extends over 18 amino acids. Trimming took 1 base from V and 7 from J, leaving 24 bases between them. The CDR3 is CASSLTGGSPSRWNEQFF. The CDR3, as DNA: TGCGCCAGCAGCTTGACTGGGGGTTCCCCATCTCGGTGGAATGAGCAGTTCTTC.

This clone was picked up a small number of times. J is TRBJ2-1 and V is TRBV6-5; D possibly uses TRBD1 or TRBD2 (6 bases each). CDR3 length equals 14 residues. Trimming pared 10 bases from V and 4 bases from J, leaving 17 bases between. CDR1 and CDR2 from the germline V gene are MNHEY and SVGAGI. The CDR3 is CATSNGGAYNEQFF. In DNA, the CDR3 is TGTGCCACCTCGAACGGGGGCGCGTACAATGAGCAGTTCTTC.